This T cell receptor beta chain is drawn from a study of OX40 agonist ivuxolimab in advanced cancers. Study context: Two cutaneous melanoma patients and one hepatocellular carcinoma patient, three in all, had partial responses.

Only in-frame clones appear in the TCRdb table, and some are missing; sequencing was by immunoSEQ multiplex PCR. This sample yields approximately 33,000 clones, of which roughly nine tenths are seen a single time; around 38% belongs to the top ten. Study-wide results and limits: At 0.1 to 3.0 mg/kg and by week 6, clonal expansion occurred in CD4+ and CD8+ blood T cells.

V lost 3 bases to trimming and J lost 5 bases, with 11 bases between them. From germline, CDR1 is SGHRS and CDR2 YFSETQ. The CDR3 loop spans 13 amino acids. Regarding this clone: Its antigen is undetermined.

The sequence came from an adult with an advanced solid tumor such as melanoma, head and neck, liver or kidney cancer. The sequenced sample was CD4+ or CD8+ T cells sorted from blood, obtained in a trial of the OX40 agonist ivuxolimab. This chain connects TRBV5-1 to TRBJ2-5; D remains unclear. The CDR3 bases are TGCGCCAGCAGCTCGGGCAGTACCGAGACCCAGTACTTC. This translates into CASSSGSTETQYF.